One sample yielded the 23 T cell receptor beta chains listed below, sequenced in a study of shared clonotypes between healthy human individuals. Data came from immunoSEQ multiplex PCR; TCRdb stores just in-frame clones and leaves some out. The sample includes 1 million to 1.3 million clones, about 84% seen only once; the top ten take 0.5% to 0.65%. The specimen sequenced was memory CD4+ T cells from PBMCs. Subset: CD45RA-negative fraction. Receptors originate from a man aged 18 to 30 in good health. Some clones in this sample may be carry-over from other donors' samples.

This clone was counted once. The chain has TRBV2 and TRBJ2-2; TRBD2 matches at 13 bases. Trimming at V came to 6 bases and at J to 2 bases, leaving 6 bases not matched to a gene. CDR1 and CDR2 from the germline V gene are SNHLY and FYNNEI. The CDR3 has 17 amino acids. The chain's CDR3 is CASSYGTSGTNTGELFF. CDR3 coding DNA: TGTGCCAGCAGCTACGGGACTAGCGGGACCAACACCGGGGAGCTGTTTTTT.

J is TRBJ1-5 and V is TRBV7-8, with 8 bases identical to TRBD1. CDR1 and CDR2 (germline): SGHVS, FQNEAQ. V shed 3 bases and J 4 bases; nucleotides not matched to a gene: 2. The length of the CDR3 is 14 residues. This CDR3 is CASSLTGANQPQHF. For the CDR3, the DNA is TGTGCCAGCAGCTTGACAGGGGCTAATCAGCCCCAGCATTTT.

This clone was detected only once. The V and J genes are TRBV7-2 and TRBJ2-3; possibly TRBD1 or TRBD2 for D (5 bases each). The germline V gene has CDR1 SGHTA and CDR2 FQGNSA. V was clipped by 3 bases and J by 5 bases, with 9 bases between them. This CDR3 spans 13 amino acids. The CDR3 spells CASSFGDLDTQYF. The CDR3 nucleotides are TGTGCCAGCAGCTTCGGGGACCTAGATACGCAGTATTTT. Full variable domain (remainder filled in from reference TRBV7-2 and TRBJ2-3): GAGVSQSPSNKVTEKGKDVELRCDPISGHTALYWYRQSLGQGLEFLIYFQGNSAPDKSGLPSDRFSAERTGGSVSTLTIQRTQQEDSAVYLCASSFGDLDTQYFGPGTRLTVL.

On this clone itself: In the same sample, other DNA sequences code for this CDR3. V and J are TRBV7-3 and TRBJ2-2, with no clear D. Germline V gene data show CDR1 as SGHTA and CDR2 as FQGTGA. There are 14 residues in the CDR3. Trimming removed 2 bases from V and 2 bases from J, with 6 bases in between. The CDR3 loop is CASSLLVNTGELFF. CDR3 DNA sequence: TGTGCCAGCAGCTTACTTGTCAACACCGGGGAGCTGTTTTTT.

This chain links TRBV21-1 with TRBJ1-2; TRBD1 reflects the table's D call only, with no check against the DNA. TRBV21-1 is tagged as a pseudogene. CDR3 length: 16 residues. The CDR3 region has the DNA TGTGCCAGCAGAGGACAGGGGCCGAAACCTAACTATGGCTACACCTTC. This sequence encodes CASRGQGPKPNYGYTF.

The V call is TRBV2, the J call TRBJ1-1; 7 nucleotides match TRBD1. The CDR3 runs to 15 residues. Per germline, CDR1 SNHLY and CDR2 FYNNEI. V lost 5 bases, J lost 6 bases, and 12 bases stayed unmatched. CDR3 region: CASSRDTGVQAEAFF. The DNA for the CDR3 is TGTGCCAGCAGTAGGGATACAGGGGTTCAAGCTGAAGCTTTCTTT.

With regard to this clone: Other DNA sequences within the sample encode an identical CDR3. The V and J genes are TRBV28 and TRBJ1-2; no definite D call. The CDR3 is made up of 14 amino acids. V gave up 2 bases and J gave up 8 bases, with 15 bases separating them. Germline V gene data show CDR1 as MDHEN and CDR2 as SYDVKM. The CDR3 coding sequence is TGTGCCAGCAGTTTAGGACTAGCGGGAGGAGGCTACACCTTC. It specifies CASSLGLAGGGYTF.

The genes are TRBV6-1 and TRBJ1-4; D may be TRBD1 (6 bases). The germline CDR1 and CDR2 sequences are MNHNS and SASEGT. V was trimmed by 4 bases and J by 6 bases, leaving 18 bases between them. The CDR3 totals 16 residues. In nucleotides, the CDR3 is TGTGCCAGCAGTGCCTGGGGGGGGCCCCCTGATGAAAAACTGTTTTTT. It specifies CASSAWGGPPDEKLFF.

J is TRBJ2-7 and V is TRBV7-9; weak D call: TRBD2 (6 bases). Per germline, CDR1 SEHNR and CDR2 FQNEAQ (reference sequence). Trimming stripped 2 bases from V and 0 bases from J, with 11 bases between. This CDR3 is 15 amino acids long. CDR3 DNA sequence: TGTGCCAGCAGCTTATTCGCTAGCGTCTCCTACGAGCAGTACTTC. It translates to CASSLFASVSYEQYF.

This clone was seen more than once but under ten times. Being one base from a much bigger clone, this may be a read error. The chain combines TRBV6-5 with TRBJ2-6; 7 positions match TRBD2. Germline values: CDR1 MNHEY, CDR2 SVGAGI. This CDR3 region has 16 residues. Trimming at V came to 4 bases and at J to 0 bases, leaving 3 bases not matched to a gene. The CDR3 sequence is CASSCGRLSGANVLTF. The CDR3 DNA is TGTGCCAGCAGTTGCGGGAGACTCTCTGGGGCCAACGTCCTGACTTTC.

The sample holds many counts of this clone. The chain recombines TRBV5-1 with TRBJ2-7; unclear D gene. In germline, CDR1 is SGHRS, CDR2 YFSETQ. Trimming took off 4 bases at V and 1 base at J, with 12 bases between the two ends. CDR3 length: 14 residues. CDR3 in DNA: TGCGCCAGCAGCGATCACGACCGATCCTACGAGCAGTACTTC. This gives the protein CASSDHDRSYEQYF.

Comment on this clone: Its ends do not fully match the called genes, so a read error is possible. Other DNA sequences in the same sample also yield this CDR3. The chain uses TRBV30 and TRBJ1-1, with D possibly TRBD1 on 5 matching bases. Germline-derived CDR1 and CDR2 are GTSNPN and SVGIG (reference sequence). This CDR3 has 17 residues. As DNA, the CDR3 is TGTGCCTGGAGTGTTTCTGGTTATGGACATTTGAACACTGAGGCTTTCTTT. Encoded protein: CAWSVSGYGHLNTEAFF.

This clone was observed a handful of times. This chain connects TRBV11-2 to TRBJ2-7; 7 nucleotides match TRBD2. Per the germline V gene, CDR1 is SGHAT and CDR2 is FQNNGV. V dropped 5 bases and J dropped 2; count of bases not matched to a gene: 9. This CDR3 region has 15 residues. The CDR3, as DNA: TGTGCCAGCAGCCCTGGGGCGGGGGAACCCTACGAGCAGTACTTC. It encodes CASSPGAGEPYEQYF.

The chain has TRBV5-4 and TRBJ1-1; TRBD1 aligns across 8 bases. Per the germline V gene, CDR1 is SGHNT and CDR2 is YYREEE (reference sequence). V lost 0 bases and J lost 5; bases outside the gene matches: 6. The CDR3 spans 15 residues. The DNA for the CDR3 is TGTGCCAGCAGCTTGGGTACAGGGGGGAGGACTGAAGCTTTCTTT. The encoded protein is CASSLGTGGRTEAFF. Full variable domain (remainder filled in from reference TRBV5-4 and TRBJ1-1): ETGVTQSPTHLIKTRGQQVTLRCSSQSGHNTVSWYQQALGQGPQFIFQYYREEENGRGNFPPRFSGLQFPNYSSELNVNALELDDSALYLCASSLGTGGRTEAFFGQGTRLTVV.

This chain links TRBV2 with TRBJ2-5, with D perhaps assigned TRBD1 or TRBD2 (5 bases each). Trimming removed 8 bases at V and 5 bases at J, with 15 bases between. Germline lookup yields CDR1 SNHLY and CDR2 FYNNEI. This CDR3 has 13 amino acids. The CDR3 DNA is TGTGCCAGCCGTAGGGGTTCGGGGGAGACCCAGTACTTC. The encoded protein is CASRRGSGETQYF.

The V and J genes are TRBV10-3 and TRBJ2-5; 7 nucleotides agree with TRBD2. CDR1 ENHRY and CDR2 SYGVKD come from the germline V gene. The ends lost 8 bases at V and 2 bases at J; junction bases unmatched: 5. This CDR3 region has 13 residues. The CDR3 sequence is CAIATGGQETQYF. CDR3 DNA: TGTGCCATCGCGACGGGAGGACAAGAGACCCAGTACTTC.

This rearrangement joins TRBV29-1 to TRBJ2-5; the D is unclear. Deletions cut 3 bases from V and 7 bases from J, with 9 bases between. CDR1 SQVTM and CDR2 ANQGSEA come from the germline V gene. The CDR3 is 11 residues long. Here the CDR3 DNA reads TGCAGCGTTGAGGCTGCCAGGACCCAGTACTTC. This gives the protein CSVEAARTQYF.

This sequence joins TRBV29-1 and TRBJ1-6, with D unclear. The germline V gene encodes CDR1 SQVTM and CDR2 ANQGSEA. With 5 bases removed from V and 6 bases from J, the gap between germline ends came to 11 bases. The CDR3 contains 13 residues. The CDR3 sequence: CSVMVGFNSPLHF. The CDR3 region has the DNA TGCAGCGTTATGGTAGGGTTTAATTCACCCCTCCACTTT. The full variable domain, in which reference TRBV29-1 and TRBJ1-6 provide the parts outside the CDR3, is SAVISQKPSRDICQRGTSLTIQCQVDSQVTMMFWYRQQPGQSLTLIATANQGSEATYESGFVIDKFPISRPNLTFSTLTVSNMSPEDSSIYLCSVMVGFNSPLHFGNGTRLTVT.

The gene calls are TRBV5-4 and TRBJ2-5; no clear D. V was pared by 3 bases and J by 5 bases, with 14 bases between. Germline CDR1 and CDR2: SGHNT and YYREEE (reference sequence). This CDR3 comprises 14 residues. The CDR3 bases are TGTGCCAGCAGCTCGTCCCCCGTTACGGAGACCCAGTACTTC. Its protein is CASSSSPVTETQYF.

This chain uses TRBV9 with TRBJ2-1; D is perhaps TRBD2 (6 bases). Germline lookup yields CDR1 SGDLS and CDR2 YYNGEE. The CDR3 consists of 13 residues. V lost 7 bases and J 9 bases, leaving 17 bases between the germline ends. The CDR3 region is CASGTGVDIEQFF. For the CDR3, the DNA is TGTGCCAGCGGAACGGGAGTCGATATTGAGCAGTTCTTC.

About this clone itself: The same CDR3 can be traced to other DNA sequences in this sample. DNA for the CDR3: TGTGCCATCCGGGAGAACACTGAAGCTTTCTTT. Its translation: CAIRENTEAFF. This sequence joins TRBV10-3 and TRBJ1-1, with D uncertain. Germline lookup yields CDR1 ENHRY and CDR2 SYGVKD. Trimming pared 8 bases from V and 1 base from J, leaving 5 bases between. CDR3 length: 11 amino acids.

V usage is TRBV7-2 and J usage is TRBJ2-1; D unresolved. The CDR3 consists of 15 residues. Germline V gives CDR1 SGHTA, CDR2 FQGNSA. Trimming removed 4 bases from V and 2 bases from J, with 12 bases in between. The CDR3: CASSSSWSTYNEQFF. DNA of the CDR3: TGTGCCAGCAGCTCCTCTTGGAGTACCTACAATGAGCAGTTCTTC.

About this clone: A much more abundant neighbour one base away suggests this may be a read error. This sample includes further DNA sequences coding for the same CDR3. The chain employs TRBV9 and TRBJ1-1; no firm D call. The V gene lost 0 bases and the J gene lost 3 bases, with 6 bases spanning the gap. This CDR3 spans 13 amino acids. CDR1 is SGDLS and CDR2 is YYNGEE in the germline V gene. Here the CDR3 DNA reads TGTGCCAGCAGCGTAGTCCAGGACACTGAAGCTTTCTTT. Its translation: CASSVVQDTEAFF. Drawing the rest from reference TRBV9 and TRBJ1-1, the complete variable domain is DSGVTQTPKHLITATGQRVTLRCSPRSGDLSVYWYQQSLDQGLQFLIQYYNGEERAKGNILERFSAQQFPDLHSELNLSSLELGDSALYFCASSVVQDTEAFFGQGTRLTVV.